Below are 31 T cell receptor beta chains sequenced from a single sample in a study of shared clonotypes between healthy human individuals. Assay: immunoSEQ multiplex PCR; the TCRdb copy retains only in-frame clones and omits some. The sample has over a million clones; approximately 96% are singletons. The source material was naive CD4+ T cells sorted from blood. Subset denoted: CD45RA+ positively selected. The receptors were sampled from a man aged 25-45 years in good health.

As to this clone: A read error may account for a junction end that differs from germline. V is TRBV28 and J is TRBJ2-1; 10 positions match TRBD1. This CDR3 has 11 residues. The germline V gene encodes CDR1 MDHEN and CDR2 SYDVKM. The CDR3 spells CRDRGGNEQFF. CDR3 bases: TGCCGGGACAGGGGAGGCAATGAGCAGTTCTTC.

This clone showed up just once. This sequence joins TRBV19 and TRBJ2-7; D is ambiguous. Germline CDR1 reads LNHDA; CDR2 reads SQIVND (reference sequence). The CDR3 extends over 12 amino acids. Trimming removed 5 bases from V and 5 bases from J, with 10 bases in between. CDR3 sequence (DNA): TGTGCCAGTAGTGGTAGGGCTAACGAGCAGTACTTC. It specifies CASSGRANEQYF.

Notes on this clone: Other DNA sequences in the same sample also yield this CDR3. This chain uses TRBV2 with TRBJ2-7; a possible D gene is TRBD2 (5 bases). The CDR3 contains 12 residues. The germline V gene encodes CDR1 SNHLY and CDR2 FYNNEI. Between the trimmed V and J ends, which lost 3 bases and 4 bases, there was a span of 7 bases. CDR3 DNA sequence: TGTGCCAGCAGTGACCGGGGTTACGAGCAGTACTTC. Its protein is CASSDRGYEQYF.

The chain is built from TRBV5-4 and TRBJ1-1; 8 bases align to TRBD1. V shed 0 bases and J 6 bases; nucleotides not matched to a gene: 7. CDR3 length equals 15 residues. Germline V gene lookup returns CDR1 SGHNT and CDR2 YYREEE (reference sequence). CDR3 residues: CASSLVAGGNSEAFF. DNA of the CDR3: TGTGCCAGCAGCTTGGTGGCAGGGGGCAACTCTGAAGCTTTCTTT.

On this clone: Other nucleotide sequences in the sample specify the same CDR3. V usage is TRBV19 and J usage is TRBJ2-3, with D hard to call. CDR3 length: 13 residues. V gave up 1 base and J gave up 1 base, with 3 bases separating them. Germline CDR1 LNHDA, CDR2 SQIVND (reference sequence). CDR3 DNA sequence: TGTGCCAGTAGTATAGGTGGCACAGATACGCAGTATTTT. It yields the protein CASSIGGTDTQYF.

This CDR3 reads CASSQHFGRYNEQFF. The CDR3 nucleotides read TGTGCCAGCAGTCAACATTTCGGCCGTTACAATGAGCAGTTCTTC. The chain links TRBV14 to TRBJ2-1; D gene ambiguous. Trimming took 6 bases from V and 4 from J, leaving 16 bases between them. This CDR3 has 15 residues. Looked up from germline, CDR1 is SGHDN and CDR2 is FVKESK.

This clone was observed once. The V and J genes are TRBV7-2 and TRBJ2-1, with D possibly TRBD2 on 5 matching bases. This CDR3 spans 16 amino acids. Trimming pared 6 bases from V and 10 bases from J, leaving 25 bases between. Germline V gene sequence: CDR1 SGHTA, CDR2 FQGNSA. CDR3 bases: TGTGCCAGCAGGTTTCAACTCAGTGGACTGCATCTAGAGCAGTTCTTC. It specifies CASRFQLSGLHLEQFF.

The rearrangement uses TRBV18 and TRBJ2-7; D not certain. CDR3 size: 13 residues. Trimming took off 2 bases at V and 2 bases at J, with 7 bases between the two ends. Germline V gene sequence: CDR1 KGHSH, CDR2 LQKENI. DNA for the CDR3: TGTGCCAGCTCACCAACCCAGACCTACGAGCAGTACTTC. Its protein product is CASSPTQTYEQYF.

The chain combines TRBV10-1 with TRBJ2-5; TRBD1 matches at 8 bases. V shed 0 bases, J shed 4 bases, and the junction held 7 bases outside the gene matches. Germline assignment: CDR1 WNHNN and CDR2 SYGVQD (reference sequence). This CDR3 contains 16 residues. The CDR3: CASSESSGQGRETQYF. The CDR3 DNA follows: TGCGCCAGCAGTGAGTCTTCTGGACAGGGTCGAGAGACCCAGTACTTC.

CDR3 DNA sequence: TGTGCCAGCAGCTTACCAATGAGGGTACAAGAGACCCAGTACTTC. Amino acids: CASSLPMRVQETQYF. The chain has TRBV7-9 and TRBJ2-5, with D perhaps TRBD2 (5 bases). The V and J ends lost 2 bases and 2 bases respectively, with 12 bases between them. The CDR3 has 15 residues. Germline V CDR1 and CDR2: SEHNR, FQNEAQ (reference sequence).

The chain uses TRBV29-1 and TRBJ2-7; 8 bases align to TRBD2. Germline CDR1 reads SQVTM; CDR2 reads ANQGSEA. The trim removed 7 bases at V and 0 bases at J, leaving 8 bases unmatched. CDR3 length equals 14 residues. Here the CDR3 reads CSAGAGAHSYEQYF. CDR3 nucleotides: TGCAGCGCCGGAGCGGGAGCCCACTCCTACGAGCAGTACTTC.

The chain recombines TRBV28 with TRBJ2-7, with D perhaps matching TRBD1 (6 bases). V gave up 11 bases and J gave up 7 bases, with 15 bases separating them. CDR1 and CDR2 from the germline V gene are MDHEN and SYDVKM. The CDR3 is 11 amino acids. For the CDR3, the DNA is TGTGCCGGTGGACAGTCTAGAGAGCAGTACTTC. It is translated as CAGGQSREQYF.

This clone was counted once. This rearrangement joins TRBV10-3 to TRBJ2-7, with TRBD2 matching over 13 bases. J was trimmed by 1 base and V by 3 bases; bases with no gene match: 6. CDR1 and CDR2 (germline): ENHRY, SYGVKD. The CDR3 sequence is 17 residues long. The CDR3 DNA follows: TGTGCCATCAGTGACCACGGACTAGCGGGAGTATCCTACGAGCAGTACTTC. It yields the protein CAISDHGLAGVSYEQYF.

The chain recombines TRBV7-2 with TRBJ2-7; possibly TRBD2 for D (6 bases). CDR1 is SGHTA and CDR2 is FQGNSA in the germline V gene. Trimming shortened V by 1 base and J by 0 bases, and 10 bases separated the two germline ends. CDR3 length: 15 residues. The CDR3, as DNA: TGTGCCAGCAGCTTAGGGGGTAGCGGCTCCTACGAGCAGTACTTC. Its translation is CASSLGGSGSYEQYF.

This chain joins TRBV4-3 and TRBJ2-7, with 11 bases matching TRBD1. V gave up 4 bases and J gave up 0 bases; unmatched junction bases: 2. This CDR3 spans 15 amino acids. Germline assignment: CDR1 LGHNA and CDR2 YSLEER. The CDR3: CASSPGQGDSYEQYF. DNA of the CDR3: TGCGCCAGCAGCCCGGGACAGGGGGACTCCTACGAGCAGTACTTC.

The rearrangement joins TRBV2 to TRBJ2-7; no clear D. The germline V and J ends were trimmed by 3 bases and 6 bases, with 18 bases remaining between them. CDR3 length equals 15 residues. Germline lookup yields CDR1 SNHLY and CDR2 FYNNEI. In nucleotides, the CDR3 is TGTGCCAGCAGTGAGCGCTCACTCCGGGCCTCCGAGCAGTACTTC. Translation: CASSERSLRASEQYF.

The J gene is TRBJ2-1, the V gene TRBV10-1; no reliable D call. The V and J ends lost 5 bases and 8 bases respectively, with 13 bases between them. This CDR3 is built from 13 residues. Germline CDR1 reads WNHNN; CDR2 reads SYGVQD (reference sequence). The CDR3 DNA reads as TGCGCCAGCAGTCGGACCCACGAGGATGAGCAGTTCTTC. This codes for CASSRTHEDEQFF.

DNA of the CDR3: TGCGCCAGCAGCTTGGGAAGAGATACGCAGTATTTT. This translates into CASSLGRDTQYF. The chain links TRBV5-1 to TRBJ2-3; D remains ambiguous. This CDR3 comprises 12 residues. V gave up 0 bases and J gave up 5 bases, with 4 bases separating them. From germline, CDR1 is SGHRS and CDR2 YFSETQ.

The genes are TRBV27 and TRBJ2-7; tentatively, D is TRBD2 (5 bases). The CDR3 loop spans 15 amino acids. Trimming took 6 bases from V and 2 from J, leaving 17 bases between them. Per germline, CDR1 MNHEY and CDR2 SMNVEV (reference sequence). The DNA of the CDR3 is TGTGCCAGCAGACCTTCCCCCCGAGGGCCCTACGAGCAGTACTTC. Translating gives CASRPSPRGPYEQYF.

Here the CDR3 reads CASSVATGEGLSGANVLTF. DNA for the CDR3: TGTGCCAGCAGCGTAGCGACAGGGGAAGGTCTCTCTGGGGCCAACGTCCTGACTTTC. The chain has TRBV9 and TRBJ2-6, with 8 bases fitting TRBD1. The CDR3 contains 19 residues. The ends lost 0 bases at V and 0 bases at J; junction bases unmatched: 8. The V gene's germline CDR1 is SGDLS and CDR2 YYNGEE.

Points on this clone: The sample has other DNA sequences that encode this CDR3 too. V and J are TRBV7-2 and TRBJ1-2, with D possibly matching TRBD1 (6 bases). Trimming shortened V by 3 bases and J by 1 base, and 9 bases separated the two germline ends. The CDR3 has 14 amino acids. CDR1 SGHTA and CDR2 FQGNSA come from the germline V gene. The CDR3 reads CASSFRGRNYGYTF. The CDR3 DNA follows: TGTGCCAGCAGCTTCAGGGGCCGTAACTATGGCTACACCTTC.

Written as DNA, the CDR3 is TGTGCCAGCAGTTTAACGCAGGGCGCCTATGGCTACACCTTC. It translates to CASSLTQGAYGYTF. The chain joins TRBV28 to TRBJ1-2; possibly TRBD1 for D (5 bases). The V end was cut by 2 bases, the J end by 4 bases, with 11 bases between. Germline CDR1 and CDR2: MDHEN and SYDVKM. The CDR3 is 14 amino acids.

The chain joins TRBV9 to TRBJ1-4; D might be TRBD1 (6 bases). CDR1 is SGDLS, CDR2 YYNGEE, per germline. The ends were cut back, 3 bases at V and 0 bases at J, with 9 bases in the middle. The CDR3 length is 15 residues. CDR3 coding DNA: TGTGCCAGCAGCGCCCCAGGGGCAACTAATGAAAAACTGTTTTTT. It specifies CASSAPGATNEKLFF.

Remarks on this clone: Other DNA sequences in the sample encode the same CDR3. V is TRBV28 and J is TRBJ1-5; D is uncertain. V dropped 3 bases and J dropped 4 bases, with 4 bases sitting between them. The CDR3 is made up of 12 amino acids. From germline, CDR1 is MDHEN and CDR2 SYDVKM. CDR3: CASSLINQPQHF. CDR3 coding DNA: TGTGCCAGCAGTTTGATTAATCAGCCCCAGCATTTT. Full variable domain (remainder filled in from reference TRBV28 and TRBJ1-5): DVKVTQSSRYLVKRTGEKVFLECVQDMDHENMFWYRQDPGLGLRLIYFSYDVKMKEKGDIPEGYSVSREKKERFSLILESASTNQTSMYLCASSLINQPQHFGDGTRLSIL.

The gene calls are TRBV11-2 and TRBJ2-1; 9 bases fit TRBD2. CDR3 length: 12 residues. Trimming removed 6 bases from V and 10 bases from J; junction bases left unmatched: 4. Per the germline V gene, CDR1 is SGHAT and CDR2 is FQNNGV. The CDR3 DNA sequence: TGTGCCAGCAGTCTAGCGGGACGGGAGCAGTTCTTC. This sequence encodes CASSLAGREQFF.

The genes are TRBV14 and TRBJ2-1; D call uncertain. Germline V gives CDR1 SGHDN, CDR2 FVKESK. V lost 4 bases, J lost 14 bases, and 15 bases lay in between. This CDR3 has 12 residues. CDR3 DNA: TGTGCCAGCAGCCCCAGTCGAAGGGTCGAGTTCTTC. This gives the protein CASSPSRRVEFF.

V is TRBV2 and J is TRBJ1-4, with 8 bases fitting TRBD1. V gave up 9 bases and J gave up 5 bases; unmatched junction bases: 2. The CDR3 has 12 amino acids. The germline V gene encodes CDR1 SNHLY and CDR2 FYNNEI. CDR3 nucleotides: TGTGCCAGAAGGACAGGGAATGAAAAACTGTTTTTT. Residues: CARRTGNEKLFF.

The V and J genes are TRBV29-1 and TRBJ2-3; 7 positions match TRBD2. Trimming took 4 bases from V and 2 from J; bases not matched to a gene: 3. Per the germline V gene, CDR1 is SQVTM and CDR2 is ANQGSEA. The CDR3 has 13 residues. The CDR3 reads CSVGSGTTDTQYF. The CDR3 DNA reads TGCAGCGTTGGGAGCGGGACCACAGATACGCAGTATTTT.

The V and J genes are TRBV7-2 and TRBJ2-1; possibly TRBD2 for D (6 bases). Germline values: CDR1 SGHTA, CDR2 FQGNSA. This CDR3 region has 15 residues. Trimming cost V 4 bases and J 5 bases, with 15 bases left between them. The CDR3, as DNA: TGTGCCAGCAGCTACGTTCGGGGACTTAACAATGAGCAGTTCTTC. Its translation: CASSYVRGLNNEQFF.

The chain is built from TRBV4-1 and TRBJ1-4; D is uncertain. Germline V lookup: CDR1 MGHRA, CDR2 YSYEKL. Trimming cost V 4 bases and J 10 bases, with 10 bases left between them. This CDR3 is 12 amino acids long. The CDR3 loop reads CASSPPTGKLFF. CDR3 nucleotide sequence: TGCGCCAGCAGCCCCCCCACCGGAAAACTGTTTTTT.

The rearrangement links TRBV9 to TRBJ2-3, with 9 bases that match TRBD2. The germline gives CDR1 SGDLS, CDR2 YYNGEE. Trimming took 0 bases from V and 4 from J; bases not matched to a gene: 12. The CDR3 runs 18 residues. DNA of the CDR3: TGTGCCAGCAGCGTAGGAAGCGGGAGGATGGTTGGGCCAGATACGCAGTATTTT. Residues: CASSVGSGRMVGPDTQYF.